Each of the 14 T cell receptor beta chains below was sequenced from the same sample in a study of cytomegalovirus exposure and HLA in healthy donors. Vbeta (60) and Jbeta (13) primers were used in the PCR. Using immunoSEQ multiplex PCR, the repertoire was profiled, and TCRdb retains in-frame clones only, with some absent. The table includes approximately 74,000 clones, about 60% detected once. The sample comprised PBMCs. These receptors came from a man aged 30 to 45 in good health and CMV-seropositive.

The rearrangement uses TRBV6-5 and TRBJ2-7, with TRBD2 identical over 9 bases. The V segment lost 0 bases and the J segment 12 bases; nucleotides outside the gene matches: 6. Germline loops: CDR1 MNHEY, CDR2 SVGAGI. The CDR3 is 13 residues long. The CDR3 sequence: CASSYSSAGGLYF. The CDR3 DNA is TGTGCCAGCAGTTACTCGTCAGCGGGGGGTTTGTACTTC.

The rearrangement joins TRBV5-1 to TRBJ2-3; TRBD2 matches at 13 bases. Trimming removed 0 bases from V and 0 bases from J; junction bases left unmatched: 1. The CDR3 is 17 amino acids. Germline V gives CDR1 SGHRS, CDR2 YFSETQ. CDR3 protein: CASSLEGLAGSTDTQYF. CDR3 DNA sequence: TGCGCCAGCAGCTTGGAGGGACTAGCGGGGAGCACAGATACGCAGTATTTT.

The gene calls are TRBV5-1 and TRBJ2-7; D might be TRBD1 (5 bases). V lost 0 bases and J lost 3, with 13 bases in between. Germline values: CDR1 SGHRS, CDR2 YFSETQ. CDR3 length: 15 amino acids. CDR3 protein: CASSLEGPVNYEQYF. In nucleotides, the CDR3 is TGCGCCAGCAGCTTGGAGGGGCCGGTAAACTACGAGCAGTACTTC.

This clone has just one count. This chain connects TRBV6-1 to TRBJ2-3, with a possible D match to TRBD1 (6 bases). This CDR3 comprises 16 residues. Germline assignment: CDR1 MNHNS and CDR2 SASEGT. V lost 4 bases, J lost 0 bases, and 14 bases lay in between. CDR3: CASSASLQGSTDTQYF. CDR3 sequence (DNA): TGTGCCAGCAGTGCCTCGTTACAGGGCAGCACAGATACGCAGTATTTT.

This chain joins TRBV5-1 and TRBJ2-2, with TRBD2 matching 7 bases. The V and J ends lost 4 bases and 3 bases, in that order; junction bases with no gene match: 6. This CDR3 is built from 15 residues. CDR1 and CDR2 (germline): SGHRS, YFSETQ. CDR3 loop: CASSERSGDTGELFF. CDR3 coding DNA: TGCGCCAGCAGCGAGCGAAGCGGGGACACCGGGGAGCTGTTTTTT.

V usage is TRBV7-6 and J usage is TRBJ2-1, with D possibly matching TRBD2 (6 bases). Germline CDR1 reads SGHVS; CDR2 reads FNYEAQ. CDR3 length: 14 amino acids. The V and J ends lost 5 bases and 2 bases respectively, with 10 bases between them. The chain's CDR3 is CASSRDSAYNEQFF. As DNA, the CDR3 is TGTGCCAGCAGCCGGGACTCTGCCTACAATGAGCAGTTCTTC.

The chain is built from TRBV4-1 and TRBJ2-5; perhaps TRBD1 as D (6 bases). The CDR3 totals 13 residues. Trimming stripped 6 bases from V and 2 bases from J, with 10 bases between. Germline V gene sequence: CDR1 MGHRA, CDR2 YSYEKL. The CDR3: CASRVQGQETQYF. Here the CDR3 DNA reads TGCGCCAGCAGGGTACAGGGTCAAGAGACCCAGTACTTC.

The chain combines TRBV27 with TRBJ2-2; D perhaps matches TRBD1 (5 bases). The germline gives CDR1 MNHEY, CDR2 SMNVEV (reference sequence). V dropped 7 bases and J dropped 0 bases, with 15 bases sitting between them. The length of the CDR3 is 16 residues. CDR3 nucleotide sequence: TGTGCCAGCAACCTCCAGGGCAGTGCGAACACCGGGGAGCTGTTTTTT. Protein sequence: CASNLQGSANTGELFF.

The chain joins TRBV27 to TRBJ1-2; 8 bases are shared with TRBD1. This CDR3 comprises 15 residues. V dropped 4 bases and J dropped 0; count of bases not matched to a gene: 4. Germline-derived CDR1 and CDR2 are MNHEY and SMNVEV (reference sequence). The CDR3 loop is CASSSPGQANYGYTF. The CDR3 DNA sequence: TGTGCCAGCAGTTCCCCGGGACAGGCTAACTATGGCTACACCTTC.

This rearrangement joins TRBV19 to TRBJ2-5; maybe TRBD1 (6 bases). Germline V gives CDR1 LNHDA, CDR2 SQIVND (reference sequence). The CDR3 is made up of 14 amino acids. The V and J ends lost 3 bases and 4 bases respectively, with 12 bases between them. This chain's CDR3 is CASSMGQGLETQYF. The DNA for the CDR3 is TGTGCCAGTAGTATGGGGCAGGGGCTAGAGACCCAGTACTTC.

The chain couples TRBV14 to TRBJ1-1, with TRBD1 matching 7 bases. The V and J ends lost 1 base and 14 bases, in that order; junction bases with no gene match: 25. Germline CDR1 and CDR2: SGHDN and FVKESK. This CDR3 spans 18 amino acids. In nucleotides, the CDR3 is TGTGCCAGCAGCCAAGGGGGGCCACTGGGGCGTTCCTCAGGGGGTACGTTCTTT. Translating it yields CASSQGGPLGRSSGGTFF.

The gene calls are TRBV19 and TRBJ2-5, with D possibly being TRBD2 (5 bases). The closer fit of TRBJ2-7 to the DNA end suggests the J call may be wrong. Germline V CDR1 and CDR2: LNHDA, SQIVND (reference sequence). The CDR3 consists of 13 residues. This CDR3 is CASSMGGPYEQYF. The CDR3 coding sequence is TGTGCCAGTAGTATGGGCGGGCCCTACGAGCAGTACTTC.

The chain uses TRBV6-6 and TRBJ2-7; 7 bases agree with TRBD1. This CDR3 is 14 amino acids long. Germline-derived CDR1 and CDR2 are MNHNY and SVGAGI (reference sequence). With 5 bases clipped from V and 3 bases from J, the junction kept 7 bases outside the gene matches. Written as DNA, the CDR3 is TGTGCCAGCAGTACGACAGGGAGTGGCTACGAGCAGTACTTC. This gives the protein CASSTTGSGYEQYF.

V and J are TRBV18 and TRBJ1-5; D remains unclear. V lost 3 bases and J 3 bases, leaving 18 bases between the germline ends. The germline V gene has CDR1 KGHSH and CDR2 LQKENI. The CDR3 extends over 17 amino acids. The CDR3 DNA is TGTGCCAGCTCACCGAGCCTCGGGGTTGGTAACAATCAGCCCCAGCATTTT. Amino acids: CASSPSLGVGNNQPQHF.